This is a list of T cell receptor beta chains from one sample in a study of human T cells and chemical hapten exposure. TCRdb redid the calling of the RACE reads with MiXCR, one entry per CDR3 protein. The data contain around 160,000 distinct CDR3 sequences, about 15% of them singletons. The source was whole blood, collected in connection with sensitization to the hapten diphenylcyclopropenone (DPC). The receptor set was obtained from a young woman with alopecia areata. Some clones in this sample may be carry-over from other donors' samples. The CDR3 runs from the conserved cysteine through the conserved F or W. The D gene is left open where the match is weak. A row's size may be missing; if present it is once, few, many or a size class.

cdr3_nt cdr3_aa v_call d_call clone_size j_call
TGTGCCACCAGCTACGACAGGGCCGGAAACACCATATATTTT CATSYDRAGNTIYF TRBV15 TRBD1 few TRBJ1-3
TGCAGTGCTAGATTAGCGGGGAACACAGATACGCAGTATTTT CSARLAGNTDTQYF TRBV20-1 TRBD2 . TRBJ2-3
TGCAGTGCTAGAACCCCCCCCGGGACAGGCACAGAGACCCAGTACTTC CSARTPPGTGTETQYF TRBV20-1 TRBD1 few TRBJ2-5
TGTGCCAGCACCCCACCGGGGAGACCTTCAGATACGCAGTATTTT CASTPPGRPSDTQYF TRBV28 . . TRBJ2-3
TGCGCCAGCAGCTTGTCTTCCAGCGGAGGGGATACGCAGTATTTT CASSLSSSGGDTQYF TRBV5-1 . . TRBJ2-3
TGCAGTGCTAGAGTCACTAGCGGGAGAGCAGATACGCAGTATTTT CSARVTSGRADTQYF TRBV20-1 TRBD2 . TRBJ2-3
TGTGCCAGCAGCCAGGGGTGGCAGTACTCCGAGACCCAGTACTTC CASSQGWQYSETQYF TRBV3-1 . few TRBJ2-5
TGTGCCAGTGCGGACAGGCCGAATGAAAAACTGTTTTTT CASADRPNEKLFF TRBV19 TRBD1 many TRBJ1-4
TGCGCCAGCAGCTTGGGGGAGACAGGGGCCCACCAAGAGACCCAGTACTTC CASSLGETGAHQETQYF TRBV5-1 TRBD1 . TRBJ2-5
TGCAGTGCATCGCGGGAGGCCCACAATGAGCGGTTCTTC CSASREAHNERFF TRBV20-1 TRBD2 few TRBJ2-1
TGCGCCAGCAGTCAATCTACAGGACGTGAAATCAGCTATGGCTACACCTTC CASSQSTGREISYGYTF TRBV23-1 . once TRBJ1-2
TGTGCCAGCAGTCCCCAATCATCCGGGACAGTGGTTTACGAGCAGTACTTC CASSPQSSGTVVYEQYF TRBV28 TRBD1 . TRBJ2-7
TGTGCCAGCAGCAAGGGACAGGGTGGAAACACCATATATTTT CASSKGQGGNTIYF TRBV12-3/TRBV12-4 TRBD1 . TRBJ1-3
TGTGCCAGCAGCTTAGGTGACAGGGACAGGTGGGCCAATGGCTACACCTTC CASSLGDRDRWANGYTF TRBV7-8 TRBD1 few TRBJ1-2
TGCAGTGCTAGACAATCCGGGACGAATCAGCCCCAGCATTTT CSARQSGTNQPQHF TRBV20-1 . many TRBJ1-5
TGTGCCAGCAGTTACTCCGGGGCCATGAACACCGGGGAGCTGTTTTTT CASSYSGAMNTGELFF TRBV6-5 . . TRBJ2-2
TGTGCCAGCTCACGACTAGAGGGGGGCATTCAGTACTTC CASSRLEGGIQYF TRBV18 . . TRBJ2-4
TGCGCCAGCAGCTTGGAGACAGGGCGTCCTTCACCCCTCCACTTT CASSLETGRPSPLHF TRBV5-1 TRBD1 many TRBJ1-6